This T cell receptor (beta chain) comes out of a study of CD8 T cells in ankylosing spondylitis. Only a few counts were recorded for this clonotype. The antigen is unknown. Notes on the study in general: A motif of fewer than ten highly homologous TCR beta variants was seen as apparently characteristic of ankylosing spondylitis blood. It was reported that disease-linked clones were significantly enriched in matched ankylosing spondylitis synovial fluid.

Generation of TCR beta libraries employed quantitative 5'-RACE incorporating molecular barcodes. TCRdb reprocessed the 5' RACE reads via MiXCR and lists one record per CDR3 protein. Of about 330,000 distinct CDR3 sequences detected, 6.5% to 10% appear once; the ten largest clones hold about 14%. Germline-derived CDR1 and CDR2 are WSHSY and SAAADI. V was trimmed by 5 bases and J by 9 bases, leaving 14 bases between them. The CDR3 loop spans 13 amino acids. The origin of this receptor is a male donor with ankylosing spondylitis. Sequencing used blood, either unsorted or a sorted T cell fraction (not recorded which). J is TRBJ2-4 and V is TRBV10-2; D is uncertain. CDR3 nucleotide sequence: TGCGCCAGCAGTAATCCGATAAACGGCATTCAGTACTTC. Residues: CASSNPINGIQYF.